One sample yielded the 10 T cell receptor beta chains listed below, sequenced in a study of cytomegalovirus exposure and HLA in healthy donors. The method was immunoSEQ multiplex PCR; TCRdb's version includes in-frame clones alone and lacks a portion of them. The profile covers 90,000 to 130,000 clones, with approximately 89% appearing a single time and around 1.9% taken by the ten largest. Input material: PBMCs. The source of these receptors is a woman aged 18-35 years in good health and CMV-seronegative.

J is TRBJ1-2 and V is TRBV7-2; tentatively, D is TRBD1 (5 bases). The V gene's germline CDR1 is SGHTA and CDR2 FQGNSA. V lost 0 bases and J lost 3, with 5 bases in between. The CDR3 is 13 amino acids. The CDR3 protein is CASSLAGDYGYTF. The CDR3 bases are TGTGCCAGCAGCTTAGCAGGGGACTATGGCTACACCTTC. Drawing the rest from reference TRBV7-2 and TRBJ1-2, the complete variable domain is GAGVSQSPSNKVTEKGKDVELRCDPISGHTALYWYRQSLGQGLEFLIYFQGNSAPDKSGLPSDRFSAERTGGSVSTLTIQRTQQEDSAVYLCASSLAGDYGYTFGSGTRLTVV.

This chain uses TRBV6-5 with TRBJ1-2, with unresolved D. CDR1 and CDR2 (germline): MNHEY, SVGAGI. Trimming cost V 4 bases and J 3 bases, with 12 bases left between them. This CDR3 spans 14 amino acids. CDR3 nucleotide sequence: TGTGCCAGCAGTTGGCACCCGACTTACTATGGCTACACCTTC. This gives the protein CASSWHPTYYGYTF.

The chain has TRBV6-5 and TRBJ2-3, with D unclear. The germline V gene has CDR1 MNHEY and CDR2 SVGAGI. CDR3 size: 14 residues. V shed 0 bases and J shed 1 base, with 5 bases lying between them. The CDR3: CASSYSSGTDTQYF. CDR3 bases: TGTGCCAGCAGTTACTCCAGCGGCACAGATACGCAGTATTTT.

CDR3 sequence (DNA): TGCGCCAGCAGCTTGCAACCTAGCGGGAGCGTAGAGACCCAGTACTTC. Translated: CASSLQPSGSVETQYF. The gene calls are TRBV5-1 and TRBJ2-5; 10 positions match TRBD2. Germline V lookup: CDR1 SGHRS, CDR2 YFSETQ. The CDR3 covers 16 residues. J was trimmed by 4 bases and V by 1 base; bases with no gene match: 7.

The chain is built from TRBV15 and TRBJ2-1; a possible D gene is TRBD1 (6 bases). The CDR3 has 17 residues. CDR1 and CDR2 (germline): LNHNV, YYDKDF (reference sequence). Trimming pared 0 bases from V and 8 bases from J, leaving 20 bases between. CDR3 sequence (DNA): TGTGCCACCAGCAGAGAGGGCCCGGGACACCCTTTGGATGAGCAGTTCTTC. As protein: CATSREGPGHPLDEQFF.

This sequence joins TRBV27 and TRBJ1-2; 7 nucleotides match TRBD1. J was trimmed by 4 bases and V by 5 bases; bases with no gene match: 16. This CDR3 spans 17 amino acids. The germline gives CDR1 MNHEY, CDR2 SMNVEV (reference sequence). CDR3 bases: TGTGCCAGCAGTCCTACCCGGACGACAGGGCAGGGCTATGGCTACACCTTC. It is translated as CASSPTRTTGQGYGYTF.

This chain connects TRBV28 to TRBJ1-3; no firm D call. The ends were cut back, 4 bases at V and 3 bases at J, with 10 bases in the middle. Germline V gene data show CDR1 as MDHEN and CDR2 as SYDVKM. The CDR3 is made up of 14 amino acids. The DNA for the CDR3 is TGTGCCAGCAGTTCCGAACTAGGTGGAAACACCATATATTTT. Amino acids: CASSSELGGNTIYF. Full variable domain (remainder filled in from reference TRBV28 and TRBJ1-3): DVKVTQSSRYLVKRTGEKVFLECVQDMDHENMFWYRQDPGLGLRLIYFSYDVKMKEKGDIPEGYSVSREKKERFSLILESASTNQTSMYLCASSSELGGNTIYFGEGSWLTVV.

The chain joins TRBV30 to TRBJ2-1; 10 nucleotides line up with TRBD1. Losses at the gene ends were 3 bases for V and 3 bases for J; bases not matched to a gene: 8. The CDR3 sequence is 16 residues long. Germline assignment: CDR1 GTSNPN and CDR2 SVGIG (reference sequence). In nucleotides, the CDR3 is TGTGCCTGGAGCCCAGGGGACAGGGGCAACTACAATGAGCAGTTCTTC. Amino acid sequence: CAWSPGDRGNYNEQFF. Full variable domain (missing parts from reference TRBV30 and TRBJ2-1): SQTIHQWPATLVQPVGSPLSLECTVEGTSNPNLYWYRQAAGRGLQLLFYSVGIGQISSEVPQNLSASRPQDRQFILSSKKLLLSDSGFYLCAWSPGDRGNYNEQFFGPGTRLTVL.

This chain uses TRBV10-1 with TRBJ2-7; D gene uncertain. The CDR3 is 12 amino acids. V lost 5 bases to trimming and J lost 0 bases, with 5 bases between them. Germline V gives CDR1 WNHNN, CDR2 SYGVQD (reference sequence). CDR3 nucleotides: TGCGCCAGCAGTAAGAGCTCCTACGAGCAGTACTTC. Encoded protein: CASSKSSYEQYF.

V is TRBV7-2 and J is TRBJ2-3, with 11 positions matching TRBD2. Unmatched junction bases numbered 8, after V lost 5 bases and J lost 4 bases. The CDR3 is made up of 16 amino acids. Germline CDR1 reads SGHTA; CDR2 reads FQGNSA. CDR3 sequence reads: CASSRNSGGAADTQYF. CDR3 in DNA: TGTGCCAGCAGCAGAAATAGCGGGGGGGCAGCAGATACGCAGTATTTT.